This T cell receptor (beta chain) was profiled in a study of identical twins. Unique molecular identifiers were present on the cDNA, and a universal primer site came from template switching. TCRdb analysed the 5' RACE reads with MiXCR anew, one entry per CDR3 protein. The sample yields around 1.7 million distinct CDR3 sequences, roughly 35% seen once. Overall study findings and caveats: For zero-insertion analyses, partial confounding could come from invariant MAIT and iNKT cells. Within cord blood, abundant beta clonotypes carried fewer insertions, but memory repertoires showed no such trend. Modelling approaches yielded underestimates of out-of-frame TCR alpha sharing between monozygotic twins.

Concerning this clonotype itself: Its specificity is not known.

The sequence was obtained from a newborn girl in good health. Source material: cord blood.

CDR3 bases: TGTGCCAGCAGCCAAGCTAGCGGGGGGGCGACAGATACGCAGTATTTT. This encodes CASSQASGGATDTQYF. This chain connects TRBV4-2 to TRBJ2-3; 12 nucleotides line up with TRBD2. The CDR3 consists of 16 residues. CDR1 and CDR2 from the germline V gene are LGHNA and YNFKEQ. The ends lost 1 base at V and 3 bases at J; junction bases unmatched: 2.